This TCR beta chain derives from a study of tumor-infiltrating lymphocytes in primary liver carcinoma. Study background: Primary liver carcinomas in the patients were surgically resected.

A remark on this clonotype: Its antigen is as yet unknown. One junction end does not reproduce the germline sequence, and a read error may be involved.

Study results and caveats: The use of bulk unsorted samples meant that CD4+ and CD8+ repertoires were not compared. Tumor specimens were characterized by a significantly higher top-250-clone fraction than blood (p = 0.039).

With roughly 540 ng total RNA as template and a constant-region primer, TCR beta cDNA was made. Construction of TCR beta libraries relied on three successive nested multiplex PCR rounds employing slightly modified ARM-PCR. With TRBV1-TRBV30 forward primers and a C-beta reverse primer, the first two PCR rounds were run for around 10 cycles each. Using its own MiXCR run on the multiplex PCR reads, TCRdb lists one record per CDR3 protein. The data show nearly 200,000 distinct CDR3 sequences, almost 65% seen once. Unsorted whole blood supplied the blood RNA, and germline DNA was isolated too. The study enrolled treatment-naive patients with chronic HBV infection. The germline V gene encodes CDR1 SGHAT and CDR2 FQDESV (reference sequence). The CDR3 runs to 17 residues.

The TCR was taken from a woman aged 55-75 years with primary liver carcinoma and hepatitis B virus infection. The chain recombines TRBV11-1 with TRBJ2-1; 10 nucleotides align to TRBD2. Material: peripheral blood. The CDR3 protein is CARRPGLADSTYNERFF. The DNA for the CDR3 is TGTGCCAGGAGACCAGGACTAGCGGATTCAACTTACAATGAGCGGTTCTTC.